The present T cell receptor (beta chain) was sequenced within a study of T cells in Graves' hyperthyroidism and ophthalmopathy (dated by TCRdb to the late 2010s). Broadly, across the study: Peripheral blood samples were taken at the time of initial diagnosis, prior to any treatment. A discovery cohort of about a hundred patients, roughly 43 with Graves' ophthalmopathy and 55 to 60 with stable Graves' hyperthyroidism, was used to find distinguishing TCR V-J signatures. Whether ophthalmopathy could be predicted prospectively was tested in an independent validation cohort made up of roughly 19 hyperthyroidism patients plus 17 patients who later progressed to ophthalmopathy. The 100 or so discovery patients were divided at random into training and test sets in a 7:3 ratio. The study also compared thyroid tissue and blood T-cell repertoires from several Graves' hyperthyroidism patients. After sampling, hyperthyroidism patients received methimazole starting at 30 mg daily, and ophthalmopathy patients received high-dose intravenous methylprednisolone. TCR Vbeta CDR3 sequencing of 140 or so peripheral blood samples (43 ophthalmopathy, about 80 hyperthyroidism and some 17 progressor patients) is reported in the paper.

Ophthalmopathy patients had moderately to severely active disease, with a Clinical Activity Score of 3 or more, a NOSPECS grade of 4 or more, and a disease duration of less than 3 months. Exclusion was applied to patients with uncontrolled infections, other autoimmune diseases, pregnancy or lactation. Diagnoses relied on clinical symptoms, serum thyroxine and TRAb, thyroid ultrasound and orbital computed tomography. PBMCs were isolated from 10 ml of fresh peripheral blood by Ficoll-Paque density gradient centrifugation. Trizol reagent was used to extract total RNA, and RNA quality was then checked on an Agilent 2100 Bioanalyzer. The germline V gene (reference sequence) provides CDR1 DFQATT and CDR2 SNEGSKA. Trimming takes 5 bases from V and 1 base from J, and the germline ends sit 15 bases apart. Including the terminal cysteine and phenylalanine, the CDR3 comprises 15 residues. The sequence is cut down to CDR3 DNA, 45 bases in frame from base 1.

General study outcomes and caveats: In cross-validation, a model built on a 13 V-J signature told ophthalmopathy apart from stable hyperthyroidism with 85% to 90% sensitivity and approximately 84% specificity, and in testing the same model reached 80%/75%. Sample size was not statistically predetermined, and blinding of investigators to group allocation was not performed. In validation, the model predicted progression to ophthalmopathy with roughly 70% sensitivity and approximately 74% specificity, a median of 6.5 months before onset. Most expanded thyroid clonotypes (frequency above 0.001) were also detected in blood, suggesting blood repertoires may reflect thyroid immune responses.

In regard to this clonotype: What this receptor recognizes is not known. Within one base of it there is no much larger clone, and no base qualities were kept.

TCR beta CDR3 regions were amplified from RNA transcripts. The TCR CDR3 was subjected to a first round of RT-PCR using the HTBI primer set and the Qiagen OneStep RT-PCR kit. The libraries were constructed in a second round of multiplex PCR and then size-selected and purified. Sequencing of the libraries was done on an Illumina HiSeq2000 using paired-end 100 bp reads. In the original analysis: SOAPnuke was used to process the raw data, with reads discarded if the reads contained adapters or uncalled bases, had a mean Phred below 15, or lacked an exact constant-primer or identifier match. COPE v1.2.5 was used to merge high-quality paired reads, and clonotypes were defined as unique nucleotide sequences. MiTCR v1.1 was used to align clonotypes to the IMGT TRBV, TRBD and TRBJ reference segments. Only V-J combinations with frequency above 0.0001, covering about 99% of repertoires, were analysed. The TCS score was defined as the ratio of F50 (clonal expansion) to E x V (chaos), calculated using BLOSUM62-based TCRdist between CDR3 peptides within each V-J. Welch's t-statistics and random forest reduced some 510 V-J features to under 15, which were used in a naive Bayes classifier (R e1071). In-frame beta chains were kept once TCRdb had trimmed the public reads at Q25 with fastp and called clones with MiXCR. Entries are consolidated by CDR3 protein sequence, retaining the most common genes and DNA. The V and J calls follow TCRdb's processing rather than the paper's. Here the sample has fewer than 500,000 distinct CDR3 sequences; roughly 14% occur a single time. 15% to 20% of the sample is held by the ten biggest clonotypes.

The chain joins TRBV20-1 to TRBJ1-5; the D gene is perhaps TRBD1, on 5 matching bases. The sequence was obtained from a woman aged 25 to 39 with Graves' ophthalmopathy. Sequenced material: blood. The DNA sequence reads TGCAGTGCTGGGGAGGGACCCAGAAGCAATCAGCCCCAGCATTTT. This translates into CSAGEGPRSNQPQHF.